A selection of T cell receptor beta chains follows, all from one sample in a study of cytomegalovirus exposure and HLA in healthy donors. The data were produced by immunoSEQ multiplex PCR, yet TCRdb's version contains in-frame clones alone and is incomplete. The data show over 150,000 clones, roughly four fifths seen once. The specimen sequenced was PBMCs. These receptors were obtained from a man aged 50 to 59 in good health and CMV-seronegative. CDR3s include the opening cysteine and the closing phenylalanine or tryptophan. A D gene is named only where the DNA matches it firmly. Part of the rows lack a size; the others show once, few, many or a class for expanded clones.

>TRBV9|NA|TRBD1|TRBJ1-4|14
TGTGCCAGCAGCTCCCGGGACAGGGCATCGGAACTGTTTTTT
CASSSRDRASELFF
>TRBV7-9|NA|TRBD1|TRBJ2-7|13
TGTGCCAGCAGCCCAACAGGGGCCTACGAGCAGTACTTC
CASSPTGAYEQYF
>TRBV7-2|NA|TRBD2|TRBJ2-1|16
TGTGCCAGCAGCCCCGCCGGAGCGGGGGGGAGTAATGAGCAGTTCTTC
CASSPAGAGGSNEQFF
>TRBV7-2|NA|TRBD2|TRBJ2-1|14
TGTGCCAGCAGACCACCGGGACTAACCAATGAGCAGTTCTTC
CASRPPGLTNEQFF
>TRBV7-3|NA|NA|TRBJ2-4|14
TGTGCCAGCAGCTCAGGACCATCGAGGGACATTCAGTACTTC
CASSSGPSRDIQYF
>TRBV18|NA|NA|TRBJ2-6|17
TGTGCCAGCTCACCACCGCTAGGATTCTCTGGGGCCAACGTCCTGACTTTC
CASSPPLGFSGANVLTF
>TRBV5-1|NA|TRBD2|TRBJ2-2|16
TGCGCCAGCCGCAAACTAGCGGGTTCGAACACCGGGGAGCTGTTTTTT
CASRKLAGSNTGELFF
>TRBV18|NA|TRBD1|TRBJ2-1|15
TGTGCCAGCTCACCATTGGACAGGGGGCACAATGAGCAGTTCTTC
CASSPLDRGHNEQFF
>TRBV9|NA|NA|TRBJ2-3|13
TGTGCCAGCAGCGCCGGTAGTCTGGATACGCAGTATTTT
CASSAGSLDTQYF
>TRBV21-1|NA|NA|TRBJ2-3|18
TGTGCCAGCAGCCCGCGGGACAGGGGCCACTCCGGGGGAGATACGCAGTATTTT
CASSPRDRGHSGGDTQYF
>TRBV18|NA|NA|TRBJ1-1|15
TGTGCCAGCCATCTCGGTGCAGGGATGAACACTGAAGCTTTCTTT
CASHLGAGMNTEAFF
>TRBV6-5|NA|NA|TRBJ2-3|12
TGTGCCAGCAGAGGGGTCACAGATACGCAGTATTTT
CASRGVTDTQYF
>TRBV28|NA|TRBD1|TRBJ1-6|14
TGTGCCAGCAGCTCAGGACAGGGCGATTCACCCCTCCACTTT
CASSSGQGDSPLHF
>TRBV19|NA|TRBD1|TRBJ1-4|15
TGTGCCAGTAGTTCCCGGCAGGGGGCTAATGAAAAGCTGTTTTTT
CASSSRQGANEKLFF
>TRBV18|NA|TRBD1|TRBJ1-3|16
TGTGCCAGCTCACCGAATGACAGGGCAAAGGAGAACACCATATATTTT
CASSPNDRAKENTIYF
>TRBV28|NA|TRBD1|TRBJ1-4|16
TGTGCCAGCAGTCTAGGGCAGGGGGCGAGTTGGGAAAAACTGTTTTTT
CASSLGQGASWEKLFF
>TRBV5-8|NA|TRBD1|TRBJ2-3|13
TGTGCCAGCAGCGTACAGGGGGCGGGTGCGCAGTATTTT
CASSVQGAGAQYF
>TRBV6-1|few|NA|TRBJ1-2|13
TGTGCCAGCAGTGAAGCAGGGAGAGAAGGCTACACCTTC
CASSEAGREGYTF
>TRBV6-6|NA|TRBD1|TRBJ2-5|16
TGTGCCAGCAGTAACCGGGACAGGGGGCCCCAAGAGACCCAGTACTTC
CASSNRDRGPQETQYF
>TRBV27|NA|NA|TRBJ1-1|12
TGTGCCAGCAGTTTTCCAGGAGAGGGAGCTTTCTTT
CASSFPGEGAFF
>TRBV11-2|NA|TRBD2|TRBJ2-3|14
TGTGCCAGCGGGGGAGGGGCACAAGGAGATACGCAGTATTTT
CASGGGAQGDTQYF
>TRBV21-1|NA|NA|TRBJ2-7|16
TGTGCCAGCAGCAACGACCGGGACAGGGGATGCTACGAGCAGTACTTC
CASSNDRDRGCYEQYF
>TRBV6-1|NA|TRBD1|TRBJ2-7|15
TGTGCCAGCCTACCCCCCGGGACAGGGGGGTACGAGCAGTACTTC
CASLPPGTGGYEQYF
>TRBV4-1|NA|NA|TRBJ2-7|15
TGCGCCAGCAGCCAAGCGAACAGGGAGACCTACGAGCAGTACTTC
CASSQANRETYEQYF
>TRBV5-1|once|TRBD1|TRBJ2-2|17
TGCGCCAGCAGCTTGGTGGGGACAGGGGGCATCACCGGGGAGCTGTTTTTT
CASSLVGTGGITGELFF
>TRBV19|NA|TRBD1|TRBJ1-3|14
TGTGCCAGTAGCCAGACAGGGGGATTGAACACCATATATTTT
CASSQTGGLNTIYF
>TRBV4-2|few|TRBD1|TRBJ2-6|13
TGTGCCAGCAGCCAAGAAAGGGACAGGGTTCCCACTTTC
CASSQERDRVPTF
>TRBV27|NA|TRBD2|TRBJ2-2|15
TGTGCCAGCACCCACGGGGGGGCTCGGAACGGGGAGCTGTTTTTT
CASTHGGARNGELFF
>TRBV5-1|NA|NA|TRBJ2-3|16
TGCGCCAGCAGCCCCCAGAGGATTGCTAGCACAGATACGCAGTATTTT
CASSPQRIASTDTQYF
>TRBV11-2|few|NA|TRBJ2-7|11
TGTGCCAGCAGCTTAGGGTCCGAGCAGTACTTC
CASSLGSEQYF